This T cell receptor (beta chain) was recovered during a study of CD8+CD57+ T cells in acquired aplastic anemia. Study-wide background: An average of about 3.2 ug of DNA was obtained from sorted CD4+ and CD8+ cells.

This clonotype was found once. The antigen is undetermined. Study-level findings and limits: Significant differences in CD8+ Simpson's diversity were not observed between patients and controls.

It was genomic DNA that served as the template for profiling TCR beta VDJ and CDR3. In TCRdb, the reads were re-called with MiXCR into one record per CDR3 protein. The sample shows 200,000 to 250,000 distinct CDR3 sequences, approximately 51% of them seen only once. Before being chosen for sequencing, patients had shown CD8+CD57+ cell expansion by flow cytometry. The source is a human donor with aplastic anemia. Sample: sorted CD4+, CD8+, or CD8+CD57+ T cells (not recorded which) from PBMCs.

The CDR3 protein is CSAAGTGNEKLFF. CDR3 in DNA: TGCAGTGCTGCCGGGACAGGGAATGAAAAACTGTTTTTT. The chain carries TRBV20-1 and TRBJ1-4; 9 nucleotides align to TRBD1. With V trimmed by 5 bases and J by 5 bases, 3 bases remained unmatched. Looked up from germline, CDR1 is DFQATT and CDR2 is SNEGSKA (reference sequence). This CDR3 spans 13 amino acids.